This TCR beta chain stems from a study of post-analysis software for immune sequencing data. The wider study: In terms of disease course, relapsing-remitting, secondary progressive and progressive-relapsing multiple sclerosis were included. Study outcomes and limitations: Relative to controls, patients with multiple sclerosis showed significantly lower normalized Chao1 diversity. Relative to controls, patients had five TRBV segments at higher frequency, with TRBV5-6, TRBV5-1 and TRBV20-1 among these. By F measure, samples from a shared preparation batch strongly co-clustered.

To note about this clonotype: Its antigen is unknown.

cDNA libraries for TCR beta contained unique molecular identifiers. A single record per CDR3 protein comes from TCRdb applying MiXCR to the PCR reads. The data show 450,000 or so distinct CDR3 sequences, under 55% seen once. CDR1 LGHNT and CDR2 FRNRAP come from the germline V gene. V was clipped by 5 bases and J by 0 bases, with 17 bases between them. This CDR3 comprises 17 residues. The sample was blood. The clonotype originates from a girl aged 5 to 17 with multiple sclerosis. This rearrangement joins TRBV12-5 to TRBJ2-1; D might be TRBD2 (5 bases). CDR3 residues: CASGPRGSSSSYNEQFF. The CDR3 DNA sequence: TGTGCTAGTGGTCCTCGGGGTAGCAGTAGCTCCTACAATGAGCAGTTCTTC.